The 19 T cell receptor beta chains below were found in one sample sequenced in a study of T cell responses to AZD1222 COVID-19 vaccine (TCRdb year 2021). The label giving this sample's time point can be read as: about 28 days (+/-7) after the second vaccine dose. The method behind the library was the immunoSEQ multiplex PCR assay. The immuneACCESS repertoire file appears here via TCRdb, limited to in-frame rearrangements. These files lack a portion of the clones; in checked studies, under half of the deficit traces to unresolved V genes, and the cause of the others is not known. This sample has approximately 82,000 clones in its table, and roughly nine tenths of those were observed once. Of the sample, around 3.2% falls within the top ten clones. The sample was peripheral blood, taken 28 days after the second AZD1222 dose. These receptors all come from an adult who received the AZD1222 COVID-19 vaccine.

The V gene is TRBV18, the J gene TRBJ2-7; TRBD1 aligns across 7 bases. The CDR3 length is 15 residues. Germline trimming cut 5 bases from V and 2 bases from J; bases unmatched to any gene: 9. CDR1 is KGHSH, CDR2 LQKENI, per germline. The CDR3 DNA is TGTGCCAGCTCAGCCTCCGGGACAGCTACCTACGAGCAGTACTTC. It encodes CASSASGTATYEQYF.

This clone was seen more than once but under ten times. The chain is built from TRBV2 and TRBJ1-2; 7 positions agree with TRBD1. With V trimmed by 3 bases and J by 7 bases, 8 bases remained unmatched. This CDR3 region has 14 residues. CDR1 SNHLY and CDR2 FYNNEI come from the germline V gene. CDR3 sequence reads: CASSEGLTGVGYTF. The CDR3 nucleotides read TGTGCCAGCAGTGAGGGGCTTACAGGGGTTGGCTACACCTTC.

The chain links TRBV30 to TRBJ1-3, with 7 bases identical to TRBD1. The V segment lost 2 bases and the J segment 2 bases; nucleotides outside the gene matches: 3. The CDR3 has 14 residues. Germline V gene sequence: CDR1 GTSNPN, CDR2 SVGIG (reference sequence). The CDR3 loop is CAWSNRGAGNTIYF. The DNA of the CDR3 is TGTGCCTGGAGTAACAGGGGAGCTGGAAACACCATATATTTT.

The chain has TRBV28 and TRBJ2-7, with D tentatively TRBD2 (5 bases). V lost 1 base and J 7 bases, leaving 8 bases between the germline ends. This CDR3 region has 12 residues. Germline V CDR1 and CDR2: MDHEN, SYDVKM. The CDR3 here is CASSLLGEEQYF. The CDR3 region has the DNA TGTGCCAGCAGTTTATTGGGAGAAGAGCAGTACTTC.

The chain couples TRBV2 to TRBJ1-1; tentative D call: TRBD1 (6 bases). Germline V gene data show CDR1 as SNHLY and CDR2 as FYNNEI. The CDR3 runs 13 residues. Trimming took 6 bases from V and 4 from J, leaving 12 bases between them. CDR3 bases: TGTGCCAGCAGGGTCGGCAGGGGCACTGAAGCTTTCTTT. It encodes CASRVGRGTEAFF.

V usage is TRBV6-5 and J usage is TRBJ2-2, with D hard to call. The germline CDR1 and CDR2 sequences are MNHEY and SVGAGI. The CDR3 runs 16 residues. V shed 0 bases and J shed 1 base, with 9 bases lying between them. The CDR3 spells CASSYSVPGNTGELFF. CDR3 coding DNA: TGTGCCAGCAGTTACTCAGTGCCAGGGAACACCGGGGAGCTGTTTTTT.

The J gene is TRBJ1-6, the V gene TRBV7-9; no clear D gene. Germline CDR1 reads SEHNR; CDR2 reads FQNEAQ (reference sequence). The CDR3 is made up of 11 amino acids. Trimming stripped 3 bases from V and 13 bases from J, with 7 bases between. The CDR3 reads CASSFSGPLHF. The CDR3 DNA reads TGTGCCAGCAGCTTTTCTGGGCCCCTCCACTTT. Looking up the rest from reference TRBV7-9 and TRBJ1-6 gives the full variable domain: DTGVSQNPRHKITKRGQNVTFRCDPISEHNRLYWYRQTLGQGPEFLTYFQNEAQLEKSRLLSDRFSAERPKGSFSTLEIQRTEQGDSAMYLCASSFSGPLHFGNGTRLTVT.

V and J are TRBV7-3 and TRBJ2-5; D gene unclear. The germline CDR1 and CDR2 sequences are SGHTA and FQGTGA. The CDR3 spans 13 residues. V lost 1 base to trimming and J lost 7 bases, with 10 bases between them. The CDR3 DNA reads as TGTGCCAGCAGCTTAAACGAGCACGGGACCCAGTACTTC. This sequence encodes CASSLNEHGTQYF. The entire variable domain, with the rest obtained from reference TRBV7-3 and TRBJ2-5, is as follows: GAGVSQTPSNKVTEKGKYVELRCDPISGHTALYWYRQSLGQGPEFLIYFQGTGAADDSGLPNDRFFAVRPEGSVSTLKIQRTERGDSAVYLCASSLNEHGTQYFGPGTRLLVL.

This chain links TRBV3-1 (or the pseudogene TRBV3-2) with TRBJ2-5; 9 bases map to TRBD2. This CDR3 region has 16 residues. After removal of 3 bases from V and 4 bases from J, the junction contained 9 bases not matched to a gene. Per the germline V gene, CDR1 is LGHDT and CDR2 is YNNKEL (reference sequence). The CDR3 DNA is TGTGCCAGCAGCCACCAAAGGAGCGGGGGGAGAGAGACCCAGTACTTC. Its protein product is CASSHQRSGGRETQYF.

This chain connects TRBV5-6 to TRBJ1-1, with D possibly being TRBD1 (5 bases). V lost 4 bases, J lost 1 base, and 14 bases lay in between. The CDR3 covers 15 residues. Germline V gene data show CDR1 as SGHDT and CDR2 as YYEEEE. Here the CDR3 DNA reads TGTGCCAGCAGCAAACCGGGACTCAAGAACACTGAAGCTTTCTTT. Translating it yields CASSKPGLKNTEAFF.

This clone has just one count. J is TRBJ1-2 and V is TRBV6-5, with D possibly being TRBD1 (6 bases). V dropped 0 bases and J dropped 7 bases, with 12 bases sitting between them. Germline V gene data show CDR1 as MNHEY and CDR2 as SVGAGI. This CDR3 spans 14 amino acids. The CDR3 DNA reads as TGTGCCAGCAGTTACTCGACAGGCTACGGTGGCTACACCTTC. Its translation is CASSYSTGYGGYTF.

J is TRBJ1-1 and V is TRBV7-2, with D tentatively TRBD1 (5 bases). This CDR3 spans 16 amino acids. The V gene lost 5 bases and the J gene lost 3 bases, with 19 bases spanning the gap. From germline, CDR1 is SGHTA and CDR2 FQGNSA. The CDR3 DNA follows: TGTGCCAGCAGCGTAGACGGACAATTACGGTACACTGAAGCTTTCTTT. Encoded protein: CASSVDGQLRYTEAFF.

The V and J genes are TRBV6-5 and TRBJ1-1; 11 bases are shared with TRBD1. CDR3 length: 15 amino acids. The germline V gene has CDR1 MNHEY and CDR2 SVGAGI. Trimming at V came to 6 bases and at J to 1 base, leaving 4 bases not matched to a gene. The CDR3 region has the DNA TGTGCCAGCAGGGACAGGGGGCTGCCGAACACTGAAGCTTTCTTT. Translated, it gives CASRDRGLPNTEAFF.

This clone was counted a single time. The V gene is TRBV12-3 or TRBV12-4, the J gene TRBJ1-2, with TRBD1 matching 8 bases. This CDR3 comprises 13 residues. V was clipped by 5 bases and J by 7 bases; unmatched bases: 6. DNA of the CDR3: TGTGCCAGCAGTAGGGACAGGATACGTGGCTACACCTTC. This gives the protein CASSRDRIRGYTF.

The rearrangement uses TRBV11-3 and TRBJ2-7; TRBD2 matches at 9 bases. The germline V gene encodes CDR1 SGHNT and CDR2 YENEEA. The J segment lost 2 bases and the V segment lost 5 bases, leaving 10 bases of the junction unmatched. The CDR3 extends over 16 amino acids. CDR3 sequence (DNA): TGTGCCAGCAGCCCACCGGGACTAGCAAACGCCTACGAGCAGTACTTC. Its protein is CASSPPGLANAYEQYF.

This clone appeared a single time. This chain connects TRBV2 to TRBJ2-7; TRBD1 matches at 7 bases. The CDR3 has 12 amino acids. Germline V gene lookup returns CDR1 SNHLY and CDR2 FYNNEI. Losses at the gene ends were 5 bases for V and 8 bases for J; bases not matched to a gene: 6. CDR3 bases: TGTGCCAGCAGTCTTCAGGGGGAAAAGCAGTACTTC. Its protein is CASSLQGEKQYF.

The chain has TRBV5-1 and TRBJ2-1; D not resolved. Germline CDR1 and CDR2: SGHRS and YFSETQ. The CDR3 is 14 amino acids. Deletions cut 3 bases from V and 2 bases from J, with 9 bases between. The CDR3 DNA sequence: TGCGCCAGCAGCTCGGACCCCGCCTACAATGAGCAGTTCTTC. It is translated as CASSSDPAYNEQFF.

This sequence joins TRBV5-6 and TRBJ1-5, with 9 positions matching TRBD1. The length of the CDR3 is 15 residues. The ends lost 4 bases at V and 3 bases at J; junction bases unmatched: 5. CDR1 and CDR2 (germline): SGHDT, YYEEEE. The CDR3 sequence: CASSLDRGHNQPQHF. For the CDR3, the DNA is TGTGCCAGCAGCCTGGACAGGGGACACAATCAGCCCCAGCATTTT.

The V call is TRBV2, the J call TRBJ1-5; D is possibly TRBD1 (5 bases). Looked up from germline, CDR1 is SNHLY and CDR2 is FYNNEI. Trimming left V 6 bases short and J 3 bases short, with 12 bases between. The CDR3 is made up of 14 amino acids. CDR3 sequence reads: CASSPAGINQPQHF. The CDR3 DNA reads TGTGCCAGCAGCCCAGCAGGGATCAATCAGCCCCAGCATTTT.